The 28 T cell receptor beta chains reported below all come from one sample, sequenced in a study of identifying expanded T cells in peripheral blood. Only in-frame clones appear in the TCRdb table, and some are missing; sequencing was by immunoSEQ multiplex PCR. The table shows just over 90,000 clones, with more than 70% occurring only once. Source material: blood. The receptors originated from a person aged 18 to 75 in good health.

This chain joins TRBV7-3 and TRBJ1-1, with TRBD1 as a possible D gene (6 bases). Germline V gene sequence: CDR1 SGHTA, CDR2 FQGTGA. CDR3 length: 14 residues. V was pared by 5 bases and J by 6 bases, with 16 bases between. CDR3 in amino acids: CASSLGAGVAEAFF. In nucleotides, the CDR3 is TGTGCCAGCAGCCTCGGGGCAGGGGTGGCTGAAGCTTTCTTT.

This clone was seen only once. This chain joins TRBV2 and TRBJ2-3, with D possibly TRBD1 on 5 matching bases. The CDR3 has 15 residues. Germline CDR1 and CDR2: SNHLY and FYNNEI. V lost 4 bases and J lost 4, with 15 bases in between. CDR3 protein: CASSGPRERADTQYF. CDR3 DNA sequence: TGTGCCAGCAGTGGACCCAGGGAAAGGGCAGATACGCAGTATTTT.

This clone has a single count. The CDR3 sequence: CASSPLGSRADTQYF. The CDR3 nucleotides are TGTGCCAGCAGCCCCCTGGGGAGTCGAGCAGATACGCAGTATTTT. The V and J genes are TRBV11-1 and TRBJ2-3; tentative D call: TRBD2 (5 bases). CDR3 length equals 15 residues. Germline assignment: CDR1 SGHAT and CDR2 FQDESV (reference sequence). V dropped 5 bases and J dropped 4 bases, with 16 bases sitting between them.

The chain couples TRBV5-1 to TRBJ2-1, with 10 bases that match TRBD2. This CDR3 spans 16 amino acids. After removal of 2 bases from V and 4 bases from J, the junction contained 6 bases not matched to a gene. Looked up from germline, CDR1 is SGHRS and CDR2 is YFSETQ. As DNA, the CDR3 is TGCGCCAGCAGCTTAGCGGGAGGGCCGGGGTACAATGAGCAGTTCTTC. This translates into CASSLAGGPGYNEQFF.

The chain employs TRBV6-1 and TRBJ2-6; TRBD2 matches 7 bases. The CDR3 has 14 residues. Germline values: CDR1 MNHNS, CDR2 SASEGT. The trim removed 10 bases at V and 0 bases at J, leaving 3 bases unmatched. The CDR3 is CATGGNSGANVLTF. CDR3 DNA: TGTGCCACCGGGGGGAACTCTGGGGCCAACGTCCTGACTTTC.

This rearrangement joins TRBV6-4 to TRBJ2-1; 11 bases are shared with TRBD2. J lost 15 bases, V lost 6 bases, and 7 bases had no gene match. CDR1 is MRHNA, CDR2 SNTAGT, per germline. The CDR3 runs 12 residues. CDR3: CASSDLAGGLFF. The CDR3, as DNA: TGTGCCAGCAGCGATCTAGCGGGGGGCCTGTTCTTC.

The J gene is TRBJ2-2, the V gene TRBV6-5; no reliable D call. V was clipped by 5 bases and J by 0 bases, with 4 bases between them. The CDR3 consists of 13 residues. Germline V gene data show CDR1 as MNHEY and CDR2 as SVGAGI. CDR3 bases: TGTGCCAGCAGTAGAGCGAACACCGGGGAGCTGTTTTTT. This codes for CASSRANTGELFF.

This clone was seen a single time. This chain joins TRBV29-1 and TRBJ1-3; tentatively, D is TRBD1 (5 bases). This CDR3 has 15 residues. The germline CDR1 and CDR2 sequences are SQVTM and ANQGSEA. Trimming removed 3 bases at V and 0 bases at J, with 12 bases between. The CDR3 is CSVDGLQGSGNTIYF. The CDR3 DNA follows: TGCAGCGTTGACGGGCTGCAGGGCTCTGGAAACACCATATATTTT.

The chain has TRBV28 and TRBJ2-7; perhaps TRBD1 as D (5 bases). Germline loops: CDR1 MDHEN, CDR2 SYDVKM. The length of the CDR3 is 11 residues. V lost 9 bases and J 3 bases, leaving 9 bases between the germline ends. The CDR3 loop is CASTDSYEQYF. CDR3 nucleotide sequence: TGTGCCAGTACAGACAGCTACGAGCAGTACTTC.

Turning to this clone: The same CDR3 also results from other DNA sequences found in this sample. The chain combines TRBV5-4 with TRBJ1-1, with D possibly being TRBD1 (6 bases). The CDR3 has 15 residues. Germline loops: CDR1 SGHNT, CDR2 YYREEE (reference sequence). The V end lost 4 bases, the J end lost 0 bases, and 13 bases lay between the germline ends. The CDR3 DNA reads TGTGCCAGCAGCCTTCCCGGGACACTGAACACTGAAGCTTTCTTT. This codes for CASSLPGTLNTEAFF.

V is TRBV10-3 and J is TRBJ1-2; D call uncertain. Trimming took 0 bases from V and 0 from J, leaving 5 bases between them. This CDR3 has 14 residues. The V gene's germline CDR1 is ENHRY and CDR2 SYGVKD. CDR3 region: CAISESDPNYGYTF. DNA of the CDR3: TGTGCCATCAGTGAGTCAGACCCTAACTATGGCTACACCTTC.

This chain joins TRBV19 and TRBJ1-6, with 9 bases aligning to TRBD1. Germline CDR1 and CDR2: LNHDA and SQIVND (reference sequence). The V gene end was trimmed by 0 bases and the J gene end by 7 bases; junction bases not matched to a gene: 1. The CDR3 totals 15 residues. DNA for the CDR3: TGTGCCAGTAGTATAGAGGGGACAGGGAATTCACCCCTCCACTTT. Its protein product is CASSIEGTGNSPLHF.

The sample holds a few counts of this clone. The genes are TRBV6-1 and TRBJ2-3; 11 bases line up with TRBD2. J was trimmed by 1 base and V by 3 bases; bases with no gene match: 6. The length of the CDR3 is 17 residues. CDR1 is MNHNS, CDR2 SASEGT, per germline. The CDR3 is CASSEIAGGPGTDTQYF. The CDR3 coding sequence is TGTGCCAGCAGTGAGATAGCGGGGGGGCCGGGCACAGATACGCAGTATTTT.

The V call is TRBV7-3, the J call TRBJ1-5; D ambiguous. V was cut by 2 bases and J by 3 bases, with 11 bases left in between. This CDR3 spans 15 amino acids. Germline V gene sequence: CDR1 SGHTA, CDR2 FQGTGA. This CDR3 reads CASSLVEGSNQPQHF. The CDR3 DNA follows: TGTGCCAGCAGCTTAGTCGAGGGTTCCAATCAGCCCCAGCATTTT.

V usage is TRBV18 and J usage is TRBJ2-1; 8 bases agree with TRBD2. The germline CDR1 and CDR2 sequences are KGHSH and LQKENI. The CDR3 spans 18 residues. Trimming at V came to 3 bases and at J to 8 bases, leaving 18 bases not matched to a gene. The CDR3 DNA reads TGTGCCAGCTCACCGGTTAAGGTAGCGGGGATACTAGAGGATGAGCAGTTCTTC. Its protein is CASSPVKVAGILEDEQFF.

This chain joins TRBV5-6 and TRBJ2-1, with unresolved D. Germline V CDR1 and CDR2: SGHDT, YYEEEE. There are 15 residues in the CDR3. The V gene lost 2 bases and the J gene lost 5 bases, with 14 bases spanning the gap. The CDR3 protein is CASSFGAAVDNEQFF. The CDR3 DNA follows: TGTGCCAGCAGCTTCGGAGCCGCTGTCGACAATGAGCAGTTCTTC.

The rearrangement links TRBV7-2 to TRBJ1-6; TRBD1 matches at 7 bases. The V segment lost 5 bases and the J segment 8 bases; nucleotides outside the gene matches: 9. The V gene's germline CDR1 is SGHTA and CDR2 FQGNSA. This CDR3 is built from 15 residues. In nucleotides, the CDR3 is TGTGCCAGCAGCCCCCGACAGGGTATGGATTCACCCCTCCACTTT. Translation gives CASSPRQGMDSPLHF.

The chain carries TRBV27 and TRBJ2-7; tentative D call: TRBD2 (5 bases). Between the trimmed V and J ends, which lost 5 bases and 0 bases, there was a span of 14 bases. CDR3 length equals 15 residues. In germline, CDR1 is MNHEY, CDR2 SMNVEV (reference sequence). The CDR3 reads CASSLIRGSSYEQYF. CDR3 bases: TGTGCCAGCAGTCTTATCCGGGGAAGCTCCTACGAGCAGTACTTC.

V and J are TRBV7-8 and TRBJ2-1; D assignment may be TRBD1 or TRBD2 (5 bases each). Per germline, CDR1 SGHVS and CDR2 FQNEAQ. The V and J ends lost 5 bases and 1 base respectively, with 21 bases between them. This CDR3 contains 18 residues. CDR3 DNA sequence: TGTGCCAGCAGCCCCGGCAAACGGGGACCTGAATCCTACAATGAGCAGTTCTTC. Amino acids: CASSPGKRGPESYNEQFF.

This clone has just a few counts. The genes are TRBV2 and TRBJ1-1, with TRBD1 as a possible D gene (6 bases). Germline V gives CDR1 SNHLY, CDR2 FYNNEI. V dropped 11 bases and J dropped 4 bases, with 20 bases sitting between them. The CDR3 totals 14 residues. This chain's CDR3 is CAGLGGGYGTEAFF. The CDR3 DNA reads as TGTGCCGGACTCGGCGGGGGCTACGGCACTGAAGCTTTCTTT.

The chain combines TRBV11-2 with TRBJ2-1; TRBD2 matches 9 bases. The V gene's germline CDR1 is SGHAT and CDR2 FQNNGV. V trimming: 0 bases; J trimming: 5 bases; junction bases outside the gene matches: 2. The length of the CDR3 is 15 residues. DNA for the CDR3: TGTGCCAGCAGCTTAGAAAGCGGGGGGAACAATGAGCAGTTCTTC. Its protein product is CASSLESGGNNEQFF.

The chain uses TRBV2 and TRBJ1-1, with D possibly matching TRBD1 (6 bases). The CDR3 totals 11 residues. Per germline, CDR1 SNHLY and CDR2 FYNNEI. Trimming removed 7 bases from V and 11 bases from J, with 14 bases in between. The CDR3 DNA reads TGTGCCAGCACCCAAGGGGGGTTGGCTTTCTTT. This gives the protein CASTQGGLAFF.

V gene TRBV6-1 combines with J gene TRBJ2-1; D perhaps matches TRBD2 (6 bases). The V end lost 8 bases, the J end lost 3 bases, and 11 bases lay between the germline ends. CDR3 size: 13 residues. Germline CDR1 and CDR2: MNHNS and SASEGT. The DNA of the CDR3 is TGTGCCAGCGACCGGGAGAGCTACAATGAGCAGTTCTTC. Translated: CASDRESYNEQFF.

This chain uses TRBV5-8 with TRBJ2-7; TRBD1 matches 9 bases. The CDR3 is made up of 15 amino acids. J was trimmed by 1 base and V by 4 bases; bases with no gene match: 6. Per the germline V gene, CDR1 is SGHTS and CDR2 is YDEGEE. For the CDR3, the DNA is TGTGCCAGCAGCACCGGACAGGGGCCTTCCTACGAGCAGTACTTC. The encoded protein is CASSTGQGPSYEQYF.

The chain links TRBV7-2 to TRBJ1-2, with D perhaps TRBD1 (5 bases). Germline CDR1 reads SGHTA; CDR2 reads FQGNSA. V was clipped by 6 bases and J by 6 bases, with 23 bases between them. The CDR3 totals 16 residues. For the CDR3, the DNA is TGTGCCAGCAGTCTCCGGCGAGGAGGGGTAGGCGATGGCTACACCTTC. Translated: CASSLRRGGVGDGYTF.

The V and J genes are TRBV5-1 and TRBJ1-1; weak D call: TRBD1 (6 bases). The V and J ends lost 0 bases and 0 bases respectively, with 6 bases between them. The CDR3 extends over 14 amino acids. Germline lookup yields CDR1 SGHRS and CDR2 YFSETQ. The CDR3 DNA sequence: TGCGCCAGCAGCTTGGGGACAGTGAACACTGAAGCTTTCTTT. Its protein product is CASSLGTVNTEAFF.

CDR3: CASSDRKFDRGLSYEQYF. For the CDR3, the DNA is TGTGCCAGCAGCGATCGGAAGTTTGACAGGGGGCTTTCCTACGAGCAGTACTTC. The genes are TRBV5-4 and TRBJ2-7, with 10 nucleotides matching TRBD1. The CDR3 extends over 18 amino acids. After removal of 4 bases from V and 1 base from J, the junction contained 14 bases not matched to a gene. CDR1 is SGHNT, CDR2 YYREEE, per germline (reference sequence).

The chain links TRBV19 to TRBJ2-7; TRBD1 matches at 7 bases. Trimming cost V 5 bases and J 4 bases; bases outside gene matches: 8. Germline V gene lookup returns CDR1 LNHDA and CDR2 SQIVND (reference sequence). The CDR3 is 14 amino acids. The CDR3 is CASSYRDSSYEQYF. CDR3 nucleotide sequence: TGTGCCAGTAGTTACCGGGACAGCTCATACGAGCAGTACTTC.